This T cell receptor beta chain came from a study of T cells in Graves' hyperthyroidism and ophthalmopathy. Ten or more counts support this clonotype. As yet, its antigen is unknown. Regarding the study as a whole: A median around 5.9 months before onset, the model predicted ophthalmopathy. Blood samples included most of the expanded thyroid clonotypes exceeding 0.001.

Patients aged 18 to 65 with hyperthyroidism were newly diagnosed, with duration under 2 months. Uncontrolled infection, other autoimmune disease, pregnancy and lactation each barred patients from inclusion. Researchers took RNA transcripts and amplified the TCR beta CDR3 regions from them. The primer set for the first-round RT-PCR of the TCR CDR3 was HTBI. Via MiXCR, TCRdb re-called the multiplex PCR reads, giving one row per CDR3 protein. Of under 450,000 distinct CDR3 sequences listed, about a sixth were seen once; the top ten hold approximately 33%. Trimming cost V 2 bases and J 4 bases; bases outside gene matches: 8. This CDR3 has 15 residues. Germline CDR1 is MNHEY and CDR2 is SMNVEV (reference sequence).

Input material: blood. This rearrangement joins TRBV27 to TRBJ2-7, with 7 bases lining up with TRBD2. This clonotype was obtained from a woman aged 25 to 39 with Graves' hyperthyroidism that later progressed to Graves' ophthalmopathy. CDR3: CASSLRASGTYEQYF. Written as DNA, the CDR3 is TGTGCCAGCAGTTTACGCGCTAGCGGCACATACGAGCAGTACTTC.